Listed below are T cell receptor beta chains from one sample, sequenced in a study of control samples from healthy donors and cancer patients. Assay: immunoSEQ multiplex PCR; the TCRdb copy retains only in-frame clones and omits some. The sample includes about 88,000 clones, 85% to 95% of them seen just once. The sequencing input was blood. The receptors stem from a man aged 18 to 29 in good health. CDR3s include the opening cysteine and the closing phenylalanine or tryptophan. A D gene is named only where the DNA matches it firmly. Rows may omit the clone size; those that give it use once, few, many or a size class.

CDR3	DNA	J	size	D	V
CASSLNRDANYEQYF	TGTGCCAGCAGCCTAAACAGGGACGCCAACTACGAGCAGTACTTC	TRBJ2-7	.	.	TRBV6-2/TRBV6-3
CASSGGQGNTEAFF	TGTGCCAGCAGCGGGGGACAGGGGAACACTGAAGCTTTCTTT	TRBJ1-1	few	TRBD1	TRBV5-4
CASRSLVAPYNSPLHF	TGTGCAAGTCGCTCCCTTGTCGCGCCCTATAATTCACCCCTCCACTTT	TRBJ1-6	.	.	TRBV12-2
CSARDTVPQFF	TGCAGTGCTAGAGATACAGTACCGCAGTTCTTC	TRBJ2-1	once	.	TRBV20-1
CASSQLTELHSNQPQHF	TGCGCCAGCAGCCAACTGACAGAATTACATAGCAATCAGCCCCAGCATTTT	TRBJ1-5	.	.	TRBV4-1
CASSLRDTTNFYGYTF	TGTGCCAGCTCACTCCGGGACACAACTAACTTCTATGGCTACACCTTC	TRBJ1-2	.	.	TRBV18
CASSQGARGELFF	TGTGCCAGCAGCCAGGGTGCTCGCGGGGAGCTGTTTTTT	TRBJ2-2	.	.	TRBV3-1/TRBV3-2
CASSPQGGQGYTF	TGTGCCAGCAGCCCCCAGGGGGGGCAAGGCTACACCTTC	TRBJ1-2	.	TRBD1	TRBV6-6
CASMAPGGPYNEQFF	TGTGCCAGCATGGCCCCGGGGGGGCCCTACAATGAGCAGTTCTTC	TRBJ2-1	.	TRBD2	TRBV6-5
CASSTGQLAVATGELFF	TGCGCCAGCAGCACAGGTCAACTAGCTGTTGCCACCGGGGAGCTGTTTTTT	TRBJ2-2	.	.	TRBV5-1
CASSRRGGYTF	TGTGCCAGCAGTCGCAGGGGCGGCTACACCTTC	TRBJ1-2	.	.	TRBV28
CAIRVTSTDTQYF	TGTGCCATCAGGGTAACTAGCACAGATACGCAGTATTTT	TRBJ2-3	.	.	TRBV10-3
CASNTGLRPNEKLFF	TGTGCCAGTAACACGGGACTGCGGCCTAATGAAAAACTGTTTTTT	TRBJ1-4	.	.	TRBV19
CASSHRPGLKGDTQYF	TGTGCCAGCAGCCACCGTCCGGGGTTGAAGGGAGATACGCAGTATTTT	TRBJ2-3	.	.	TRBV7-6
CASSERDRLNTEAFF	TGTGCCAGCAGTGAAAGGGACAGACTGAACACTGAAGCTTTCTTT	TRBJ1-1	.	TRBD1	TRBV6-1
CASSDRQTGTDTQYF	TGTGCCAGTAGTGACCGACAGACAGGCACAGATACGCAGTATTTT	TRBJ2-3	.	.	TRBV19
CTSSQFMGSGANVLTF	TGCACCAGCAGCCAATTCATGGGCTCTGGGGCCAACGTCCTGACTTTC	TRBJ2-6	.	.	TRBV1